The next 25 T cell receptor beta chains were all read from a single sample in a study of Ad26.COV2.S vaccination and SARS-CoV-2 variants. Profiling relied on immunoSEQ multiplex PCR, and the TCRdb table lists in-frame clones only, not all of them. The sample lists 350,000 to 500,000 clones; roughly nine tenths were seen once. As for treatment: around 19 received Ad26.COV2.S at low or high dose, single or two shots; several received placebo; per-sample allocation not given. It was on day 63 after the first vaccine or placebo injection that samples were taken. The sequencing here drew on peripheral blood, taken in a trial of Ad26.COV2.S vaccine versus placebo. Every receptor here comes from a person between 18 and 60 years old who received the Ad26.COV2.S COVID-19 vaccine or a placebo.

This chain joins TRBV4-1 and TRBJ2-4; a possible D gene is TRBD1 (6 bases). CDR3 length: 18 amino acids. The V and J ends lost 1 base and 5 bases respectively, with 21 bases between them. Germline-derived CDR1 and CDR2 are MGHRA and YSYEKL. The DNA for the CDR3 is TGCGCCAGCAGCCAAGCGCGTCGGATAGGGGGAGACGAAAACATTCAGTACTTC. As protein: CASSQARRIGGDENIQYF.

The chain employs TRBV10-1 and TRBJ2-2; 10 bases match TRBD2. V lost 11 bases and J lost 1; bases outside the gene matches: 13. This CDR3 has 17 amino acids. Per the germline V gene, CDR1 is WNHNN and CDR2 is SYGVQD (reference sequence). CDR3 loop: CAGKMSSGRWNTGELFF. Here the CDR3 DNA reads TGCGCCGGAAAGATGTCTAGCGGGAGATGGAACACCGGGGAGCTGTTTTTT.

V is TRBV4-3 and J is TRBJ2-2, with 7 bases fitting TRBD2. Germline values: CDR1 LGHNA, CDR2 YSLEER. The CDR3 is 16 amino acids. V lost 4 bases to trimming and J lost 3 bases; unmatched junction nucleotides: 8. The CDR3 here is CASSPRASGHTGELFF. The CDR3 nucleotides are TGCGCCAGCAGCCCTCGGGCTAGCGGCCACACCGGGGAGCTGTTTTTT.

The rearrangement joins TRBV6-5 to TRBJ1-2, with D uncertain. The CDR3 is 15 residues long. The germline gives CDR1 MNHEY, CDR2 SVGAGI. The ends were cut back, 6 bases at V and 1 base at J, with 15 bases in the middle. CDR3 in DNA: TGTGCCAGCAGCTACGGGGTCGGCTTTAACTATGGCTACACCTTC. The encoded protein is CASSYGVGFNYGYTF.

Here the CDR3 reads CASSGQGDEQYF. In DNA, the CDR3 is TGTGCCAGCTCAGGTCAGGGGGACGAGCAGTACTTC. The genes are TRBV18 and TRBJ2-7; 7 bases align to TRBD1. Germline-derived CDR1 and CDR2 are KGHSH and LQKENI. The CDR3 contains 12 residues. Losses at the gene ends were 5 bases for V and 5 bases for J; bases not matched to a gene: 3.

The chain recombines TRBV5-1 with TRBJ2-7; 10 bases agree with TRBD1. Germline loops: CDR1 SGHRS, CDR2 YFSETQ. This CDR3 region has 15 residues. With 4 bases clipped from V and 5 bases from J, the junction kept 9 bases outside the gene matches. Here the CDR3 reads CASSMFPGQGNEQYF. Written as DNA, the CDR3 is TGCGCCAGCAGCATGTTTCCGGGACAGGGGAACGAGCAGTACTTC. The entire variable domain, with the rest obtained from reference TRBV5-1 and TRBJ2-7, is as follows: KAGVTQTPRYLIKTRGQQVTLSCSPISGHRSVSWYQQTPGQGLQFLFEYFSETQRNKGNFPGRFSGRQFSNSRSEMNVSTLELGDSALYLCASSMFPGQGNEQYFGPGTRLTVT.

This clone came up once. The chain uses TRBV12-3 or TRBV12-4 and TRBJ1-1; D is undetermined. The germline V and J ends were trimmed by 3 bases and 5 bases, with 7 bases remaining between them. The CDR3 is made up of 12 amino acids. This CDR3 is CASSFGRTEAFF. CDR3 DNA sequence: TGTGCCAGCAGTTTCGGGCGGACTGAAGCTTTCTTT.

This chain uses TRBV5-1 with TRBJ2-1, with TRBD2 matching over 14 bases. The CDR3 length is 18 residues. V was clipped by 3 bases and J by 0 bases; unmatched bases: 5. CDR1 and CDR2 from the germline V gene are SGHRS and YFSETQ. The CDR3 reads CASSSGTSGGSSYNEQFF. For the CDR3, the DNA is TGCGCCAGCAGCTCCGGGACTAGCGGGGGCAGCTCCTACAATGAGCAGTTCTTC.

The chain joins TRBV7-8 to TRBJ2-3; TRBD2 agrees at 10 bases. This CDR3 comprises 14 residues. Germline-derived CDR1 and CDR2 are SGHVS and FQNEAQ. Germline trimming cut 4 bases from V and 10 bases from J; bases unmatched to any gene: 8. The CDR3 DNA reads as TGTGCCAGCAGCTCCGGGACTAGCGACTTTCCGCAGTATTTT. This codes for CASSSGTSDFPQYF.

This clone appeared once. This sequence joins TRBV4-1 and TRBJ1-5, with TRBD1 matching over 8 bases. The CDR3 covers 15 residues. The ends lost 0 bases at V and 4 bases at J; junction bases unmatched: 2. In germline, CDR1 is MGHRA, CDR2 YSYEKL. CDR3 sequence reads: CASSQEDRGNQPQHF. CDR3 sequence (DNA): TGCGCCAGCAGCCAAGAAGACAGGGGAAATCAGCCCCAGCATTTT.

The rearrangement uses TRBV13 and TRBJ1-2; possible D gene TRBD1, 5 bases. V was clipped by 8 bases and J by 4 bases, with 14 bases between them. This CDR3 has 13 amino acids. CDR1 and CDR2 from the germline V gene are PRHDT and FYEKMQ (reference sequence). The CDR3 spells CASSGQGGYGYTF. The CDR3, as DNA: TGTGCCAGCTCCGGGCAGGGTGGCTATGGCTACACCTTC.

The chain carries TRBV3-1 (or the pseudogene TRBV3-2) and TRBJ2-5; 9 nucleotides match TRBD1. Trimming took 4 bases from V and 0 from J; bases not matched to a gene: 9. The CDR3 sequence is 17 residues long. CDR1 and CDR2 (germline): LGHDT, YNNKEL (reference sequence). The CDR3: CASSRRDRASYQETQYF. The CDR3 DNA reads as TGTGCCAGCAGCCGGCGGGACAGGGCGTCGTACCAAGAGACCCAGTACTTC.

This clone occurred once. The chain uses TRBV6-5 and TRBJ1-2; no reliable D call. Trimming left V 5 bases short and J 4 bases short, with 14 bases between. This CDR3 comprises 14 residues. Germline CDR1 reads MNHEY; CDR2 reads SVGAGI. This chain's CDR3 is CASSPFRRPYGYTF. The CDR3 bases are TGTGCCAGCAGTCCCTTTCGCCGGCCCTATGGCTACACCTTC.

V gene TRBV18 combines with J gene TRBJ1-2; tentative D call: TRBD1 (5 bases). V was clipped by 5 bases and J by 10 bases, with 23 bases between them. CDR1 is KGHSH and CDR2 is LQKENI in the germline V gene. CDR3 length equals 15 residues. The CDR3 region is CASSSASGVRVDYTF. The DNA for the CDR3 is TGTGCCAGCTCATCGGCGAGCGGGGTCAGGGTAGACTACACCTTC. Drawing the rest from reference TRBV18 and TRBJ1-2, the complete variable domain is NAGVMQNPRHLVRRRGQEARLRCSPMKGHSHVYWYRQLPEEGLKFMVYLQKENIIDESGMPKERFSAEFPKEGPSILRIQQVVRGDSAAYFCASSSASGVRVDYTFGSGTRLTVV.

This clone came up once. The chain links TRBV4-3 to TRBJ1-5; D is ambiguous. Trimming cost V 2 bases and J 2 bases, with 10 bases left between them. This CDR3 has 15 amino acids. In germline, CDR1 is LGHNA, CDR2 YSLEER. This CDR3 is CASSQLLRGNQPQHF. The CDR3 DNA reads as TGCGCCAGCAGCCAATTGCTACGCGGCAATCAGCCCCAGCATTTT.

CDR3 protein: CASRRQGATGELFF. CDR3 sequence (DNA): TGTGCCAGCAGACGACAGGGGGCAACCGGGGAGCTGTTTTTT. V and J are TRBV6-5 and TRBJ2-2, with 10 nucleotides matching TRBD1. V dropped 6 bases and J dropped 5; count of bases not matched to a gene: 3. The CDR3 has 14 residues. Germline CDR1 is MNHEY and CDR2 is SVGAGI.

V and J are TRBV9 and TRBJ2-2; no reliable D call. V was pared by 3 bases and J by 7 bases, with 10 bases between. CDR1 is SGDLS and CDR2 is YYNGEE in the germline V gene. The CDR3 length is 13 residues. CDR3 coding DNA: TGTGCCAGCAGCGAGGATTTCCACGGGGAGCTGTTTTTT. Amino acids: CASSEDFHGELFF.

The V call is TRBV3-1 (or the pseudogene TRBV3-2), the J call TRBJ1-2, with D possibly being TRBD1 (6 bases). The ends were cut back, 1 base at V and 3 bases at J, with 15 bases in the middle. Germline V gives CDR1 LGHDT, CDR2 YNNKEL (reference sequence). There are 16 residues in the CDR3. The CDR3 DNA reads TGTGCCAGCAGCCAAGGTTCATTGGCAGGGGACTATGGCTACACCTTC. Protein: CASSQGSLAGDYGYTF.

The chain links TRBV20-1 to TRBJ1-6; D is uncertain. The CDR3 extends over 16 amino acids. V was shortened by 3 bases and J by 6 bases, with 18 bases between the two germline ends. Per germline, CDR1 DFQATT and CDR2 SNEGSKA (reference sequence). The CDR3 region has the DNA TGCAGTGCTAGTGTCGCGACGGGAGGGATTAATTCACCCCTCCACTTT. Protein sequence: CSASVATGGINSPLHF.

The V gene is TRBV15, the J gene TRBJ1-1, with a possible D match to TRBD1 (5 bases). This CDR3 has 13 amino acids. The germline CDR1 and CDR2 sequences are LNHNV and YYDKDF (reference sequence). V was trimmed by 6 bases and J by 8 bases, leaving 16 bases between them. The CDR3 coding sequence is TGTGCCACCAGTCACATCGAGGGGACGGAAGCTTTCTTT. Its translation: CATSHIEGTEAFF.

The chain links TRBV7-8 to TRBJ1-1, with 7 bases matching TRBD1. J gave up 1 base and V 10 bases, and 9 bases lay outside the gene matches. The CDR3 has 14 amino acids. CDR1 and CDR2 from the germline V gene are SGHVS and FQNEAQ. The CDR3, as DNA: TGTGCCACCGGGGGACAGAGATGGAACACTGAAGCTTTCTTT. It encodes CATGGQRWNTEAFF. The entire variable domain, with the rest obtained from reference TRBV7-8 and TRBJ1-1, is as follows: GAGVSQSPRYKVAKRGQDVALRCDPISGHVSLFWYQQALGQGPEFLTYFQNEAQLDKSGLPSDRFFAERPEGSVSTLKIQRTQQEDSAVYLCATGGQRWNTEAFFGQGTRLTVV.

The chain uses TRBV6-2 or TRBV6-3 and TRBJ2-7, with 7 bases lining up with TRBD1. In germline, CDR1 is MNHEY, CDR2 SVGEGT. Germline trimming cut 0 bases from V and 0 bases from J; bases unmatched to any gene: 5. The CDR3 has 16 amino acids. CDR3 residues: CASSYSQGVGSYEQYV. The CDR3 DNA reads as TGTGCCAGCAGTTACTCGCAGGGGGTGGGCTCCTACGAGCAGTACGTC.

This clone was detected only once. The gene calls are TRBV18 and TRBJ2-7, with a tentative D call TRBD1 (6 bases). Germline CDR1 is KGHSH and CDR2 is LQKENI. The CDR3 runs 12 residues. Trimming took 3 bases from V and 4 from J, leaving 7 bases between them. Written as DNA, the CDR3 is TGTGCCAGCTCACCCGACAGGTACGAGCAGTACTTC. The encoded protein is CASSPDRYEQYF.

This clone appeared a single time. The chain carries TRBV7-2 and TRBJ1-1; TRBD1 is a possible D gene (5 bases). The V end lost 8 bases, the J end lost 0 bases, and 16 bases lay between the germline ends. Per germline, CDR1 SGHTA and CDR2 FQGNSA. The CDR3 is made up of 15 amino acids. The chain's CDR3 is CASGGRDLMNTEAFF. Here the CDR3 DNA reads TGTGCCAGCGGTGGACGGGACCTTATGAACACTGAAGCTTTCTTT.

The gene calls are TRBV7-3 and TRBJ2-1; D is tentatively TRBD1 or TRBD2 (6 bases each). The CDR3 runs 13 residues. Trimming took off 4 bases at V and 5 bases at J, with 9 bases between the two ends. The germline CDR1 and CDR2 sequences are SGHTA and FQGTGA. CDR3 in amino acids: CASSWGAHNEQFF. CDR3 in DNA: TGTGCCAGCAGCTGGGGGGCGCACAATGAGCAGTTCTTC. Full variable domain (missing parts from reference TRBV7-3 and TRBJ2-1): GAGVSQTPSNKVTEKGKYVELRCDPISGHTALYWYRQSLGQGPEFLIYFQGTGAADDSGLPNDRFFAVRPEGSVSTLKIQRTERGDSAVYLCASSWGAHNEQFFGPGTRLTVL.